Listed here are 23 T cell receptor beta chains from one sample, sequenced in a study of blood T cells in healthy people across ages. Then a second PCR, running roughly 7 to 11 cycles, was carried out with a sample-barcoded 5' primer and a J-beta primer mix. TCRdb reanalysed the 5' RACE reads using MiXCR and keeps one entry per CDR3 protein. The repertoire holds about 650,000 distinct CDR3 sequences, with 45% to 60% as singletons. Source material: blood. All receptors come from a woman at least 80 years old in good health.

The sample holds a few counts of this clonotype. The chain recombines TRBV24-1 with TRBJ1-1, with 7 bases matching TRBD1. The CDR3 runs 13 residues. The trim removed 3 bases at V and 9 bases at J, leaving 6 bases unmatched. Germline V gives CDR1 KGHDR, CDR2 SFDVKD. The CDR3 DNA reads TGTGCCACCAGTGATGGGGACAGCGAAAAAGCTTTCTTT. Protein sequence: CATSDGDSEKAFF.

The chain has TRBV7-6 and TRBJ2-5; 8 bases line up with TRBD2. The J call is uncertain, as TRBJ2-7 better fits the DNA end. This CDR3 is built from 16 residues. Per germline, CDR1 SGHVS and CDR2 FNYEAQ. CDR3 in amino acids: CASSLGPDSGVYEQYF. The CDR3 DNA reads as TGTGCCAGCAGCTTAGGGCCTGATAGCGGGGTTTACGAGCAGTACTTC.

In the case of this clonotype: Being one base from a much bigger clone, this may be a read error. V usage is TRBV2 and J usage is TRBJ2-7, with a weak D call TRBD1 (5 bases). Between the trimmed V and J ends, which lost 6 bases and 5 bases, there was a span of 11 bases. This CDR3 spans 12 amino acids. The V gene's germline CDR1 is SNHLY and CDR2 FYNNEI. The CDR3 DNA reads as TGTGCCAGCAGGCGGCAGGGTGACGAGCAGTACTTC. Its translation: CASRRQGDEQYF.

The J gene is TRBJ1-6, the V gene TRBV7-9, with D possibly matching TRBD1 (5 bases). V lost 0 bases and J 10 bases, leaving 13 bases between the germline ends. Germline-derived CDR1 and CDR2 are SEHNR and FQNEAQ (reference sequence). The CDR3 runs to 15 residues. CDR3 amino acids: CASSLARGEGSPLHF. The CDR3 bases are TGTGCCAGCAGCTTAGCTCGGGGGGAGGGATCACCCCTCCACTTT.

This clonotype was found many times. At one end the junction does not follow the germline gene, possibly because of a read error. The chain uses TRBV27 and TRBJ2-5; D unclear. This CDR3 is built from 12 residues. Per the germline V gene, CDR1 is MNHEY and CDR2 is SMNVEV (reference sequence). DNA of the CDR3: TGCGCCAGCAGTTTCGTGGGGGAGACCCAGTACTTC. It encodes CASSFVGETQYF.

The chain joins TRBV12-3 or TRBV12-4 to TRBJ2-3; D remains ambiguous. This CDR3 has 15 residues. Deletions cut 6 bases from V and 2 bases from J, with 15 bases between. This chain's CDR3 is CASSHIEVNTDTQYF. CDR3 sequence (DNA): TGTGCCAGCAGCCATATTGAGGTTAACACAGATACGCAGTATTTT.

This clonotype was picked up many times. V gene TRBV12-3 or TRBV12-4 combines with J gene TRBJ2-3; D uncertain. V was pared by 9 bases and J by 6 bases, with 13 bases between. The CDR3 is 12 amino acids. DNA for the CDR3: TGTGCCAGTGGCGTGTCAGTGGATACGCAGTATTTT. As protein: CASGVSVDTQYF.

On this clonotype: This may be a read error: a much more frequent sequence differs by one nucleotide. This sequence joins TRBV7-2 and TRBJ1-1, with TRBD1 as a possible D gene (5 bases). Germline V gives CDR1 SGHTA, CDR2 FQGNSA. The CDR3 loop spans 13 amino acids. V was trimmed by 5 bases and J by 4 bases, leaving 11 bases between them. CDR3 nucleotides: TGTGCCAGCAGCGTAGTGGGGGGCACTGAAGCTTTCTTT. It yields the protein CASSVVGGTEAFF.

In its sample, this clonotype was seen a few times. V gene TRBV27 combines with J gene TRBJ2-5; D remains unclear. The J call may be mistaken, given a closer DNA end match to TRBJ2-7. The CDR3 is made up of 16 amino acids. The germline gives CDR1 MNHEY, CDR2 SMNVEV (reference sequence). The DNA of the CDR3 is TGTGCCAGCAGTTTATCCGAGCACATAAGGGCCTACGAGCAGTACTTC. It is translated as CASSLSEHIRAYEQYF.

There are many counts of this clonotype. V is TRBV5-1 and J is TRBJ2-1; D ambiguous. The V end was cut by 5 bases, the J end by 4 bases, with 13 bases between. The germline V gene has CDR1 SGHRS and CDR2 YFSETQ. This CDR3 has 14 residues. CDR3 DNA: TGCGCCAGCAGAGGTATAGGTTATTACAATGAGCAGTTCTTC. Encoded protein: CASRGIGYYNEQFF.

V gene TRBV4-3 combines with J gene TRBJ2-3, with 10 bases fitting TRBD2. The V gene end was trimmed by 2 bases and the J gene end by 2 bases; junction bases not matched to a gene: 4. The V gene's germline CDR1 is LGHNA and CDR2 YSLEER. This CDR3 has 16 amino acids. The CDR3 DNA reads TGCGCCAGCAGCCAACTACTAGCGGGGAACACAGATACGCAGTATTTT. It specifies CASSQLLAGNTDTQYF.

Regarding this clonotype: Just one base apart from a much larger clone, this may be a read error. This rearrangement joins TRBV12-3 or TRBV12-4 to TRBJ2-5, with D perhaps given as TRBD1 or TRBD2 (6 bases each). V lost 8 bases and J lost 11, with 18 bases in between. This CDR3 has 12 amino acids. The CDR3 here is CASLGGDNEQYF. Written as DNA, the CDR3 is TGTGCCAGCCTGGGCGGGGACAATGAGCAGTACTTC.

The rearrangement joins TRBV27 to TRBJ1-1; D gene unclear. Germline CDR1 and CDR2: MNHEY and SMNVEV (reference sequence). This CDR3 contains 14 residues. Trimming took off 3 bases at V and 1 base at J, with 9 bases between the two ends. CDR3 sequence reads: CASSFDRWNTEAFF. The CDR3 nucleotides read TGTGCCAGCAGTTTCGATAGGTGGAACACTGAAGCTTTCTTT.

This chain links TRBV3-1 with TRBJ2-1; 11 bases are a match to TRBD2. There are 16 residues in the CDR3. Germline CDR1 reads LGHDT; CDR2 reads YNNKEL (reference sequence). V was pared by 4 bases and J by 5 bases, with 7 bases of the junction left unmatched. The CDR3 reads CASSPPSGRNNNEQFF. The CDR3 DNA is TGTGCCAGCAGCCCCCCTAGCGGGAGGAACAACAATGAGCAGTTCTTC.

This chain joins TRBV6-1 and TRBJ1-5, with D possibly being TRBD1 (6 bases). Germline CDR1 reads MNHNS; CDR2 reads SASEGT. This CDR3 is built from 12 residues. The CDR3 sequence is CAWGGPNQPQHF. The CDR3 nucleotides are TGTGCTTGGGGGGGCCCAAATCAGCCCCAGCATTTT.

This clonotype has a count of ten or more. The CDR3 is CATTVMGTTDTQYF. The CDR3, as DNA: TGTGCCACCACCGTGATGGGCACCACAGATACGCAGTATTTT. V gene TRBV27 combines with J gene TRBJ2-3; D not resolved. Germline-derived CDR1 and CDR2 are MNHEY and SMNVEV (reference sequence). CDR3 length equals 14 residues. V lost 10 bases, J lost 2 bases, and 16 bases lay in between.

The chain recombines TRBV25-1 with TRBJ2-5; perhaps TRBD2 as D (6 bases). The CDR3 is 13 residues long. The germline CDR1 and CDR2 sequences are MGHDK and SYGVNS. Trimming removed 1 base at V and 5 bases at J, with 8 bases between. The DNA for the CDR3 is TGTGCCAGCAGTGAATGGAGGGGTGAGACCCAGTACTTC. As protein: CASSEWRGETQYF.

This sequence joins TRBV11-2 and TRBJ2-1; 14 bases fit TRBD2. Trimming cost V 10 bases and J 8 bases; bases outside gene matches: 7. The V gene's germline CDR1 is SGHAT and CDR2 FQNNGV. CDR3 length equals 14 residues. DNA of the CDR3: TGTGCCACCAGACTAGCGGGGGGGCAAGATGAGCAGTTCTTC. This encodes CATRLAGGQDEQFF. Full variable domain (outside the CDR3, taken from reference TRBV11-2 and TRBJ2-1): EAGVAQSPRYKIIEKRQSVAFWCNPISGHATLYWYQQILGQGPKLLIQFQNNGVVDDSQLPKDRFSAERLKGVDSTLKIQPAKLEDSAVYLCATRLAGGQDEQFFGPGTRLTVL.

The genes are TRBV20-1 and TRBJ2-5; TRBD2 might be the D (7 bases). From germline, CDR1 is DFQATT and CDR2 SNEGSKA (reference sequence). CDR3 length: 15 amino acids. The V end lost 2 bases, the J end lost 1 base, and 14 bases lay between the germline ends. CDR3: CSARPGGEIQETQYF. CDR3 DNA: TGCAGTGCTAGACCGGGGGGCGAAATCCAAGAGACCCAGTACTTC.

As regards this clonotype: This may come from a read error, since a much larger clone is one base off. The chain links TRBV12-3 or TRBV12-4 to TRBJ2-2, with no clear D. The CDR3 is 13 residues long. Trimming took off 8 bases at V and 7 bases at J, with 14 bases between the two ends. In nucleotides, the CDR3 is TGTGCCAGCGTCACCATGGGCCGCGGGGAGCTGTTTTTT. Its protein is CASVTMGRGELFF.

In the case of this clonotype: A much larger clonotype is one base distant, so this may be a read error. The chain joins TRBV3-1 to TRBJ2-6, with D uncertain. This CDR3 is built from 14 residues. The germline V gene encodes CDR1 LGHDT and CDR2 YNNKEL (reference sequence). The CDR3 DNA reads TGTGCCAGCAGCCTCTCCGCTTGGGCCAACGTCCAGACTTTC. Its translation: CASSLSAWANVQTF.

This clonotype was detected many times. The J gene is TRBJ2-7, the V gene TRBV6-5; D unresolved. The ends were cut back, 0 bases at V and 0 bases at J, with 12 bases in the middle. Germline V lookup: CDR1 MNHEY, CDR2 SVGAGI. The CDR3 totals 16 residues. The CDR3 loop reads CASSYSRRTSSYEQYF. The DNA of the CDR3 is TGTGCCAGCAGTTACTCGAGGCGGACCAGCTCCTACGAGCAGTACTTC.

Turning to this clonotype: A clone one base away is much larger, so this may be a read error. The CDR3 nucleotides read TGTGCCAGCAGCTCCGGAACAGACCTACCCAATGAGCGGTTCTTC. Its protein product is CASSSGTDLPNERFF. The chain combines TRBV28 with TRBJ2-1; unclear D gene. CDR1 MDHEN and CDR2 SYDVKM come from the germline V gene. The CDR3 consists of 15 residues.